The 17 T cell receptor beta chains below come from one sample, sequenced in a study of blood T cells in healthy people across ages (dated by TCRdb to the mid-2010s). Libraries came from 5' RACE. The reads were generated on an Illumina HiSeq 2500. A second PCR of roughly 6 to 12 cycles was performed with a sample-barcoded 5' primer and a J-beta primer mix. TCRdb's own reprocessing of the public reads used fastp at Q25 and MiXCR and kept productive beta chains. All rows with the same CDR3 protein become a single entry with the most common DNA and genes. Recorded for this sample are 750,000 to 950,000 distinct CDR3 sequences; approximately 55% of them occurred a single time. 41% of the sample is in the top ten clones. The sample taken for sequencing was blood. Every receptor here comes from an elderly man in good health.

The chain couples TRBV20-1 to TRBJ1-4, with D possibly TRBD1 on 6 matching bases. V was clipped by 6 bases and J by 8 bases, with 16 bases between them. Germline V gene sequence: CDR1 DFQATT, CDR2 SNEGSKA (reference sequence). This CDR3 region has 13 residues. DNA of the CDR3: TGCAGTGCCCCAAGGGGGAGGCGGGAAAAACTGTTTTTT. It encodes CSAPRGRREKLFF.

The V gene is TRBV27, the J gene TRBJ2-7; maybe TRBD2 (6 bases). This CDR3 spans 15 amino acids. Germline V gene data show CDR1 as MNHEY and CDR2 as SMNVEV (reference sequence). V dropped 4 bases and J dropped 1 base, with 14 bases sitting between them. The CDR3 loop reads CASSSLRGSSYEQYF. DNA for the CDR3: TGTGCCAGCAGTTCCCTTCGGGGGAGTTCCTACGAGCAGTACTTC.

This chain joins TRBV27 and TRBJ2-3; the match to TRBD2 covers 13 bases. Trimming cost V 7 bases and J 6 bases; bases outside gene matches: 10. The CDR3 runs to 16 residues. Germline-derived CDR1 and CDR2 are MNHEY and SMNVEV (reference sequence). The chain's CDR3 is CASMLGLAGLGDTQYF. The CDR3 DNA sequence: TGTGCCAGCATGCTGGGACTAGCGGGACTAGGGGATACGCAGTATTTT.

The V call is TRBV6-1, the J call TRBJ2-3; 7 bases line up with TRBD1. Germline loops: CDR1 MNHNS, CDR2 SASEGT. J gave up 5 bases and V 5 bases, and 7 bases lay outside the gene matches. The CDR3 sequence is 14 residues long. The CDR3 DNA sequence: TGTGCCAGCAGTCTAGACAGGGCTGAAGATACGCAGTATTTT. Its protein product is CASSLDRAEDTQYF.

This chain uses TRBV24-1 with TRBJ2-5, with 7 bases that match TRBD2. V dropped 4 bases and J dropped 3; count of bases not matched to a gene: 7. The CDR3 covers 15 residues. The germline gives CDR1 KGHDR, CDR2 SFDVKD. The CDR3 here is CATSESGLDEETQYF. The CDR3 coding sequence is TGTGCCACCAGTGAGTCCGGACTAGATGAAGAGACCCAGTACTTC.

As to this clonotype: At one of its ends the junction is not consistent with the germline gene, which may arise from a read error. This sequence joins TRBV3-1 and TRBJ1-1; a possible D gene is TRBD1 (5 bases). Germline lookup yields CDR1 LGHDT and CDR2 YNNKEL (reference sequence). CDR3 length: 12 amino acids. CDR3 nucleotides: TGTGCCAACAGCCGGGGAGGGGTGGAGGTTTTCTTT. This sequence encodes CANSRGGVEVFF.

The chain is built from TRBV20-1 and TRBJ1-1; D is perhaps TRBD1 (5 bases). Looked up from germline, CDR1 is DFQATT and CDR2 is SNEGSKA (reference sequence). V lost 6 bases, J lost 1 base, and 12 bases lay in between. The CDR3 loop spans 13 amino acids. CDR3 sequence: CSAVAGTNTEAFF. CDR3 nucleotide sequence: TGCAGTGCCGTTGCGGGGACGAACACTGAAGCTTTCTTT.

V is TRBV5-1 and J is TRBJ2-5, with D perhaps matching TRBD1 or TRBD2 (5 bases each). CDR1 and CDR2 from the germline V gene are SGHRS and YFSETQ. This CDR3 has 15 residues. The ends were cut back, 4 bases at V and 5 bases at J, with 18 bases in the middle. CDR3: CASSTRGVNEETQYF. The CDR3 nucleotides read TGCGCCAGCAGCACCCGAGGGGTTAATGAGGAGACCCAGTACTTC.

This chain joins TRBV29-1 and TRBJ2-5; D unclear. Trimming took off 2 bases at V and 5 bases at J, with 6 bases between the two ends. This CDR3 is 11 amino acids long. In germline, CDR1 is SQVTM, CDR2 ANQGSEA. The chain's CDR3 is CSVELLETQYF. CDR3 in DNA: TGCAGCGTTGAATTGTTGGAGACCCAGTACTTC.

The CDR3 bases are TGTGCCAGCAGCGGAGGACAGGGGGCTAGCGGCTACACCTTC. It translates to CASSGGQGASGYTF. The chain links TRBV9 to TRBJ1-2, with 11 bases that match TRBD1. V was pared by 3 bases and J by 8 bases, with 6 bases of the junction left unmatched. Germline-derived CDR1 and CDR2 are SGDLS and YYNGEE. The CDR3 is 14 residues long. The full variable domain, with the rest looked up from reference TRBV9 and TRBJ1-2, is DSGVTQTPKHLITATGQRVTLRCSPRSGDLSVYWYQQSLDQGLQFLIQYYNGEERAKGNILERFSAQQFPDLHSELNLSSLELGDSALYFCASSGGQGASGYTFGSGTRLTVV.

This clonotype was detected once. The chain links TRBV30 to TRBJ1-4, with a tentative D call TRBD1 (6 bases). The V and J ends lost 0 bases and 4 bases respectively, with 12 bases between them. Looked up from germline, CDR1 is GTSNPN and CDR2 is SVGIG (reference sequence). The CDR3 runs to 15 residues. The CDR3 region is CAWSVQDRLNEKLFF. The CDR3 DNA sequence: TGTGCCTGGAGTGTACAGGACAGACTTAATGAAAAACTGTTTTTT.

The rearrangement links TRBV6-1 to TRBJ2-7, with 10 bases lining up with TRBD2. V shed 3 bases, J shed 4 bases, and the junction held 6 bases outside the gene matches. Germline CDR1 reads MNHNS; CDR2 reads SASEGT. This CDR3 has 15 amino acids. The CDR3 nucleotides read TGTGCCAGCAGTGACATGGCTAGCGGGAGATACGAGCAGTACTTC. Translating it yields CASSDMASGRYEQYF.

The genes are TRBV7-2 and TRBJ2-3; TRBD2 matches 8 bases. The CDR3 covers 15 residues. The junction had 5 bases not matched to a gene; V was cut back by 5 bases and J by 1 base. CDR1 and CDR2 from the germline V gene are SGHTA and FQGNSA. The CDR3 is CASSRSGIGTDTQYF. The CDR3, as DNA: TGTGCCAGCAGCCGTAGCGGGATTGGCACAGATACGCAGTATTTT.

The V gene is TRBV5-1, the J gene TRBJ2-2; 8 nucleotides align to TRBD1. The CDR3 consists of 15 residues. J lost 3 bases, V lost 5 bases, and 6 bases had no gene match. The germline gives CDR1 SGHRS, CDR2 YFSETQ. The CDR3 DNA sequence: TGCGCCAGCAGAAATCAGGGGGCGTACACCGGGGAGCTGTTTTTT. Translated, it gives CASRNQGAYTGELFF.

As for this clonotype: A much larger clone differs by one base, so this may be a read error. This chain connects TRBV12-3 or TRBV12-4 to TRBJ2-1; 9 positions match TRBD2. V lost 8 bases, J lost 8 bases, and 10 bases stayed unmatched. The length of the CDR3 is 14 residues. The CDR3 DNA reads as TGTGCCAGCTGGGTGGCGGGAGGGAAAGATGAGCAGTTCTTC. Its translation: CASWVAGGKDEQFF.

This clonotype was seen a few times. The chain recombines TRBV29-1 with TRBJ2-7; D remains unclear. Looked up from germline, CDR1 is SQVTM and CDR2 is ANQGSEA. The V gene lost 4 bases and the J gene lost 2 bases, with 12 bases spanning the gap. The CDR3 is 13 amino acids. CDR3 DNA sequence: TGCAGCGTTGTTGTGGACGGAACCTACGAGCAGTACTTC. Translation gives CSVVVDGTYEQYF.

This clonotype was observed a few times. The chain has TRBV10-3 and TRBJ2-4; 9 bases align to TRBD2. The tail of the sequence fits TRBJ2-7 better, so the J call may be wrong. This CDR3 region has 13 residues. CDR1 is ENHRY and CDR2 is SYGVKD in the germline V gene. The DNA for the CDR3 is TGTGCCACCAAGCGGGAGGCGACCTACGAGCAGTACTTC. It encodes CATKREATYEQYF.